A single T cell receptor beta chain is shown here with its context. Its antigen remains unknown. The sample comes from a study of cytomegalovirus exposure and HLA in healthy donors. In the PCR, 60 Vbeta and 13 Jbeta primers were used. Clones were read by immunoSEQ multiplex PCR, and TCRdb kept only the in-frame ones, dropping some. The sample gives about 120,000 clones, 63% of which show up once; more than 8.5% is in the top ten. Findings of the study overall: For TCR beta chains, V- and J-gene trimming was later linked to a missense DCLRE1C variant.

The sequenced sample was PBMCs. This receptor was obtained from a man between 35 and 55 years old in good health and CMV-seropositive.

CDR3 sequence: CASITSGNLYNEQFF. In nucleotides, the CDR3 is TGTGCCAGCATCACTAGCGGGAATCTCTACAATGAGCAGTTCTTC. This rearrangement joins TRBV28 to TRBJ2-1, with 10 bases identical to TRBD2. Germline CDR1 is MDHEN and CDR2 is SYDVKM. V trimming: 7 bases; J trimming: 3 bases; junction bases outside the gene matches: 6. The CDR3 runs 15 residues.